This T cell receptor beta chain was identified during a study of blood T cell repertoires in COVID-19. About the research overall: The origin of the acute and convalescent COVID-19 samples was the United States, Italy and Spain. Sample material is recorded as cDNA or gDNA derived from T cells, B-cell-depleted T cells, or PBMCs.

The authors' processing: For nucleated cells, counts were estimated from reference gene primer amplification. Method: immunoSEQ multiplex PCR; TCRdb's copy keeps in-frame clones and lacks some. The DNA was the basis for D and trimming; V, J and clone size are from that table. The table shows about 24,000 clones, with approximately 75% occurring only once. Seattle patients were enrolled while actively infected and followed longitudinally. The CDR3 runs to 13 residues. Between the trimmed V and J ends, which lost 0 bases and 4 bases, there was a span of 6 bases. Germline V lookup: CDR1 SGHDN, CDR2 FVKESK.

Sequenced: peripheral blood. The receptor was derived from a woman aged 70-85 years with COVID-19, enrolled during active disease. The chain employs TRBV14 and TRBJ1-1; tentative D call: TRBD1 (5 bases). CDR3 coding DNA: TGTGCCAGCAGCCAAGATCAGGGCACTGAAGCTTTCTTT. Translating gives CASSQDQGTEAFF. The full variable domain, rest sourced from reference TRBV14 and TRBJ1-1, is EAGVTQFPSHSVIEKGQTVTLRCDPISGHDNLYWYRRVMGKEIKFLLHFVKESKQDESGMPNNRFLAERTGGTYSTLKVQPAELEDSGVYFCASSQDQGTEAFFGQGTRLTVV.